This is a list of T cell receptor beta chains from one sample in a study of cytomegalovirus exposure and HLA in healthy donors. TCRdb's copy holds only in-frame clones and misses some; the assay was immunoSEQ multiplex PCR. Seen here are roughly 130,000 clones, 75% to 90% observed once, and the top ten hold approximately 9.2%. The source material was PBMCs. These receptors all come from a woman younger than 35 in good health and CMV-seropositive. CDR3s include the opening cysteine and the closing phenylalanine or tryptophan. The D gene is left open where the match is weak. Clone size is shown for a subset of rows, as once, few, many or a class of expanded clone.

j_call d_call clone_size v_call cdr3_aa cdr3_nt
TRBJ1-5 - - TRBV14 CASSLRGEPQHF TGTGCCAGCAGCCTCAGGGGTGAGCCCCAGCATTTT
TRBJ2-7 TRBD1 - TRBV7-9 CASSLGGQYEQYF TGTGCCAGCAGCTTAGGGGGACAGTACGAGCAGTACTTC
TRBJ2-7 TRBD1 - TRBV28 CASSYRDRGVYYEQYF TGTGCCAGCAGTTACCGGGACAGGGGGGTCTACTACGAGCAGTACTTC
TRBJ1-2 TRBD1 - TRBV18 CASSYEDGDRARYTF TGTGCCAGCTCATACGAAGACGGGGACAGGGCTCGTTACACCTTC
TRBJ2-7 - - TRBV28 CASSLGRGPYEQYF TGTGCCAGCAGTTTAGGCAGGGGACCCTACGAGCAGTACTTC
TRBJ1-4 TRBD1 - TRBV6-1 CASRDSLNEKLFF TGTGCCAGCCGGGACAGTCTTAATGAAAAACTGTTTTTT
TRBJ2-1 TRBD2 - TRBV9 CASSVEGLAGRAYNEQFF TGTGCCAGCAGCGTAGAGGGACTAGCGGGGCGTGCCTACAATGAGCAGTTCTTC
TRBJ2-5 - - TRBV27 CASSLAVRGAAETQYF TGTGCCAGCAGTTTAGCGGTCAGGGGAGCAGCGGAGACCCAGTACTTC
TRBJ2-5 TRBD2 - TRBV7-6 CASSPGGGQETQYF TGTGCCAGCAGCCCGGGGGGGGGACAAGAGACCCAGTACTTC
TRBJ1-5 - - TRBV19 CASSTQGDQPQHF TGTGCCAGTAGTACCCAGGGCGATCAGCCCCAGCATTTT
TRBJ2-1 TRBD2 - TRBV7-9 CASSPLAAMGNEQFF TGTGCCAGCAGCCCTCTAGCGGCCATGGGGAATGAGCAGTTCTTC
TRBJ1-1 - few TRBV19 CATSEGNTEAFF TGTGCCACCTCAGAGGGAAACACTGAAGCTTTCTTT
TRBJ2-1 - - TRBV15 CATSTDRSSYNEQFF TGTGCCACCAGCACAGACAGAAGCTCCTACAATGAGCAGTTCTTC